Below, 4 T cell receptor beta chains from the same sample are listed, as sequenced in a study of somatic mutations in cytotoxic T cells in rheumatoid arthritis. Generated by immunoSEQ multiplex PCR, the TCRdb table keeps only in-frame clones and is missing some. Of fewer than 11,000 clones in the sample, 85% were seen once. The material sequenced was CD8+ T cells sorted from blood. The receptors shown here come from an adult with rheumatoid arthritis.

This clone was seen just once. This chain joins TRBV4-2 and TRBJ2-5; 14 bases are shared with TRBD2. Germline trimming cut 0 bases from V and 3 bases from J; bases unmatched to any gene: 6. Germline lookup yields CDR1 LGHNA and CDR2 YNFKEQ. This CDR3 contains 18 residues. CDR3 loop: CASSQERLAGGVKETQYF. CDR3 nucleotide sequence: TGTGCCAGCAGCCAAGAAAGACTAGCGGGGGGGGTCAAAGAGACCCAGTACTTC.

CDR3 sequence: CASGLGEYEQYF. In DNA, the CDR3 is TGTGCTAGTGGTTTGGGAGAGTACGAGCAGTACTTC. The genes are TRBV12-5 and TRBJ2-7, with D unresolved. Germline loops: CDR1 LGHNT, CDR2 FRNRAP. The CDR3 runs 12 residues. With 1 base removed from V and 4 bases from J, the gap between germline ends came to 5 bases.

The V call is TRBV10-3, the J call TRBJ1-2, with 8 bases aligning to TRBD1. The CDR3 has 16 amino acids. Losses at the gene ends were 7 bases for V and 7 bases for J; bases not matched to a gene: 17. Germline CDR1 is ENHRY and CDR2 is SYGVKD. The chain's CDR3 is CAITSGGQDLSSGYTF. The CDR3 DNA follows: TGTGCCATCACGTCGGGGGGACAGGACCTATCTTCTGGCTACACCTTC.

The chain carries TRBV19 and TRBJ2-2, with TRBD2 matching over 11 bases. Germline V gene sequence: CDR1 LNHDA, CDR2 SQIVND (reference sequence). The V segment lost 2 bases and the J segment 8 bases; nucleotides outside the gene matches: 4. CDR3 length equals 15 residues. CDR3 sequence (DNA): TGTGCCAGTAGTATATCTAGCGGGAGGCCAGGGGAGCTGTTTTTT. Its protein is CASSISSGRPGELFF.